This T cell receptor (beta chain) was captured in a study of beta chain features in type 1 diabetes. General study points: Patients with Type 1 diabetes showed moderately but significantly shorter TCRB CDR3s in all four CD4+ subsets. Insertions were fewer and deletions more numerous at VDJ junctions in type 1 diabetes patients.

The study reverse transcribed the entire isolated RNA, so it sequenced expressed TCRB transcripts. Deep immunoSEQ sequencing covered naive, central memory and regulatory T cell samples. Clones were sequenced by immunoSEQ multiplex PCR, and TCRdb holds only the in-frame ones, with some missing. The data hold 500,000 to 850,000 clones, with roughly an eighth observed a single time. This clone has a handful of counts. The antigen remains undetermined. V dropped 0 bases and J dropped 0 bases, with 15 bases sitting between them. From germline, CDR1 is GTSNPN and CDR2 SVGIG (reference sequence). The CDR3 contains 17 residues. Purities in excess of 98% were seen in all sorted populations.

This chain connects TRBV30 to TRBJ2-1; D is possibly TRBD1 (6 bases). The sequenced sample consisted of naive CD4+ T cells from blood. This sequence originates from a man younger than 30 with type 1 diabetes. CDR3 bases: TGTGCCTGGAGTGTCCAAACCCGAGGGGGCTCCTACAATGAGCAGTTCTTC. Its translation: CAWSVQTRGGSYNEQFF.